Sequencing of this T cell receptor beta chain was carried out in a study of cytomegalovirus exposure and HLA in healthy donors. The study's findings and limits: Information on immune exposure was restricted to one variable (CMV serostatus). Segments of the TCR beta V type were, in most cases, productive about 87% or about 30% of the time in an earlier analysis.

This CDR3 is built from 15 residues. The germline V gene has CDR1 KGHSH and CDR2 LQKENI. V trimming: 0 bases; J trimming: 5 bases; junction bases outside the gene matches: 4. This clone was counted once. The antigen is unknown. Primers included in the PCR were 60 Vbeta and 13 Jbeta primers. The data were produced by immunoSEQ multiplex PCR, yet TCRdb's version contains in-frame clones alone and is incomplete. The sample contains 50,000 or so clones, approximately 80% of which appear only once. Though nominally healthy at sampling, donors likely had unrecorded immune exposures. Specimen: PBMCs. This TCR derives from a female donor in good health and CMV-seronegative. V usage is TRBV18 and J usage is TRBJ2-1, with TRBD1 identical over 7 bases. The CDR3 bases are TGTGCCAGCTCACCACCGAACAGGGGCCACAATGAGCAGTTCTTC. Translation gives CASSPPNRGHNEQFF.